The 17 T cell receptor beta chains presented below share a single source sample, sequenced in a study of glioma-infiltrating T cells after dendritic cell vaccination. TCRdb's copy holds only in-frame clones and misses some; the assay was immunoSEQ multiplex PCR. This table holds tens of thousands of clones, approximately 80% found once. Sequenced material: blood, taken before dendritic cell vaccination. All receptors come from a human donor with glioblastoma.

This chain uses TRBV10-3 with TRBJ2-1, with unresolved D. Germline lookup yields CDR1 ENHRY and CDR2 SYGVKD. Trimming pared 3 bases from V and 0 bases from J, leaving 6 bases between. This CDR3 has 14 residues. CDR3 in DNA: TGTGCCATCAGTGACGTCCTCTCCTACAATGAGCAGTTCTTC. Translated: CAISDVLSYNEQFF.

This clone was seen a single time. The chain joins TRBV5-4 to TRBJ2-1, with 9 bases matching TRBD1. Germline V gene sequence: CDR1 SGHNT, CDR2 YYREEE (reference sequence). This CDR3 is built from 16 residues. V lost 2 bases to trimming and J lost 3 bases; unmatched junction nucleotides: 6. The CDR3 DNA follows: TGTGCCAGCAGCTTTGGCGGACAGGGGAACTACAATGAGCAGTTCTTC. Its protein product is CASSFGGQGNYNEQFF.

The chain employs TRBV2 and TRBJ2-7; possible D gene TRBD1, 6 bases. This CDR3 comprises 13 residues. From germline, CDR1 is SNHLY and CDR2 FYNNEI. Trimming pared 6 bases from V and 4 bases from J, leaving 13 bases between. CDR3 residues: CASRSDSIYEQYV. The CDR3 DNA follows: TGTGCCAGCAGATCGGACAGTATTTACGAGCAGTACGTC.

V gene TRBV7-9 combines with J gene TRBJ1-4, with TRBD1 identical over 7 bases. This CDR3 has 15 amino acids. In germline, CDR1 is SEHNR, CDR2 FQNEAQ (reference sequence). V shed 5 bases and J 1 base; nucleotides not matched to a gene: 4. CDR3 sequence (DNA): TGTGCCAGCAGCCTCCGGACAGGAACTAATGAAAAACTGTTTTTT. Translating gives CASSLRTGTNEKLFF.

The chain combines TRBV5-1 with TRBJ1-1; D is uncertain. With 4 bases removed from V and 3 bases from J, the gap between germline ends came to 13 bases. The CDR3 extends over 14 amino acids. In germline, CDR1 is SGHRS, CDR2 YFSETQ. CDR3 nucleotides: TGCGCCAGCAGCCTCCGAGTCGCCGACACTGAAGCTTTCTTT. Its protein product is CASSLRVADTEAFF. Full variable domain (rest looked up from reference TRBV5-1 and TRBJ1-1): KAGVTQTPRYLIKTRGQQVTLSCSPISGHRSVSWYQQTPGQGLQFLFEYFSETQRNKGNFPGRFSGRQFSNSRSEMNVSTLELGDSALYLCASSLRVADTEAFFGQGTRLTVV.

This chain connects TRBV11-3 to TRBJ2-3, with 8 bases identical to TRBD2. V was pared by 1 base and J by 4 bases, with 4 bases of the junction left unmatched. This CDR3 region has 15 residues. Germline CDR1 is SGHNT and CDR2 is YENEEA. In nucleotides, the CDR3 is TGTGCCAGCAGCTTAGGTCTAGCGGGCGCAGATACGCAGTATTTT. This sequence encodes CASSLGLAGADTQYF. Filled out from reference TRBV11-3 and TRBJ2-3, the complete variable domain reads EAGVVQSPRYKIIEKKQPVAFWCNPISGHNTLYWYLQNLGQGPELLIRYENEEAVDDSQLPKDRFSAERLKGVDSTLKIQPAELGDSAVYLCASSLGLAGADTQYFGPGTRLTVL.

The chain recombines TRBV7-8 with TRBJ2-4; D gene uncertain. V was trimmed by 5 bases and J by 0 bases, leaving 23 bases between them. Germline V gene sequence: CDR1 SGHVS, CDR2 FQNEAQ. The CDR3 is made up of 19 amino acids. CDR3 coding DNA: TGTGCCAGCAGCCCCCAACAGAGAACAACAACCTTAGCCAAAAACATTCAGTACTTC. Protein product: CASSPQQRTTTLAKNIQYF.

The rearrangement uses TRBV5-3 and TRBJ2-1; possibly TRBD2 for D (6 bases). TRBV5-3 is given ORF status, its function remaining uncertain. V was trimmed by 6 bases and J by 0 bases, leaving 16 bases between them. There are 16 residues in the CDR3. CDR3 nucleotides: TGTGCCAGAACCCCTCGGGGACTTAGCTCCTACAATGAGCAGTTCTTC. As protein: CARTPRGLSSYNEQFF.

The chain links TRBV28 to TRBJ1-2, with D possibly matching TRBD1 (6 bases). The germline CDR1 and CDR2 sequences are MDHEN and SYDVKM. Trimming took off 3 bases at V and 4 bases at J, with 15 bases between the two ends. The CDR3 length is 15 residues. CDR3 residues: CASSLADRYGYGYTF. The CDR3 DNA reads as TGTGCCAGCAGTTTGGCCGACAGGTATGGCTATGGCTACACCTTC.

The chain joins TRBV19 to TRBJ2-2; D perhaps matches TRBD2 (6 bases). Per germline, CDR1 LNHDA and CDR2 SQIVND (reference sequence). This CDR3 has 15 residues. Between the trimmed V and J ends, which lost 10 bases and 0 bases, there was a span of 15 bases. CDR3 coding DNA: TGTGCCACCCGCCGGGGCGGGGCGAACACCGGGGAGCTGTTTTTT. Encoded protein: CATRRGGANTGELFF.

This chain joins TRBV19 and TRBJ1-2; 7 nucleotides line up with TRBD1. V lost 2 bases and J lost 0; bases outside the gene matches: 6. Germline V gene sequence: CDR1 LNHDA, CDR2 SQIVND (reference sequence). There are 16 residues in the CDR3. Here the CDR3 reads CASSIIGTETNYGYTF. In nucleotides, the CDR3 is TGTGCCAGTAGTATAATCGGGACAGAGACTAACTATGGCTACACCTTC.

The rearrangement joins TRBV6-4 to TRBJ2-2, with 7 bases fitting TRBD1. The CDR3 contains 16 residues. V gave up 4 bases and J gave up 0 bases; unmatched junction bases: 5. CDR1 and CDR2 from the germline V gene are MRHNA and SNTAGT. This chain's CDR3 is CASSVEGAPNTGELFF. The CDR3 DNA sequence: TGTGCCAGCAGTGTCGAGGGGGCCCCGAACACCGGGGAGCTGTTTTTT.

This chain connects TRBV18 to TRBJ1-1; perhaps TRBD1 as D (5 bases). The germline gives CDR1 KGHSH, CDR2 LQKENI. Trimming took 2 bases from V and 4 from J, leaving 17 bases between them. The CDR3 is 16 amino acids. As DNA, the CDR3 is TGTGCCAGCTCACCAGGGCAGGGAGGGAGGAGCACTGAAGCTTTCTTT. This codes for CASSPGQGGRSTEAFF.

The chain has TRBV5-1 and TRBJ1-5; TRBD1 matches 8 bases. This CDR3 is 15 amino acids long. The ends lost 4 bases at V and 4 bases at J; junction bases unmatched: 7. Germline V gene sequence: CDR1 SGHRS, CDR2 YFSETQ. CDR3 sequence (DNA): TGCGCCAGCAGCCCTGGACAGGGTCTGAATCAGCCCCAGCATTTT. Protein product: CASSPGQGLNQPQHF.

This chain joins TRBV19 and TRBJ2-6; TRBD1 might be the D (5 bases). The V end lost 3 bases, the J end lost 2 bases, and 8 bases lay between the germline ends. The CDR3 extends over 15 amino acids. CDR1 is LNHDA, CDR2 SQIVND, per germline (reference sequence). CDR3 sequence (DNA): TGTGCCAGTAGTATGGTACAGGCTGGGGCCAACGTCCTGACTTTC. It encodes CASSMVQAGANVLTF.

The CDR3 region has the DNA TGTGCCAGTAGTTTGAGACAGGTTGCCGAGCAGTACTTC. It is translated as CASSLRQVAEQYF. The chain combines TRBV19 with TRBJ2-7; possibly TRBD1 for D (6 bases). V shed 5 bases and J shed 6 bases, with 14 bases lying between them. Per the germline V gene, CDR1 is LNHDA and CDR2 is SQIVND (reference sequence). The CDR3 is 13 amino acids.

The chain couples TRBV19 to TRBJ1-2, with TRBD1 matching 7 bases. The germline CDR1 and CDR2 sequences are LNHDA and SQIVND (reference sequence). CDR3 length: 17 residues. The trim removed 5 bases at V and 4 bases at J, leaving 16 bases unmatched. The CDR3 sequence: CASSPLPSGQRTYGYTF. The CDR3 nucleotides are TGTGCCAGTAGTCCTCTCCCCTCGGGACAGAGAACCTATGGCTACACCTTC.